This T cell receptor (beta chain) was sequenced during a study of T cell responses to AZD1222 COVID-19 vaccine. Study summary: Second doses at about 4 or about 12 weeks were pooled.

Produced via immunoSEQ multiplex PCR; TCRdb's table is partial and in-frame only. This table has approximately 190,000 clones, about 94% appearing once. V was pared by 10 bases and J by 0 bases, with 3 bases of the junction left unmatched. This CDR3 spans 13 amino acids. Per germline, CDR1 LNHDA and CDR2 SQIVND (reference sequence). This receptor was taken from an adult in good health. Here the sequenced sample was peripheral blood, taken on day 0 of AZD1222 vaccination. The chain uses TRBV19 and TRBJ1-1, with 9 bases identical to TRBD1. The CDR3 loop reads CATRDRVNTEAFF. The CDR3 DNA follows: TGTGCCACCCGGGACAGGGTGAACACTGAAGCTTTCTTT.